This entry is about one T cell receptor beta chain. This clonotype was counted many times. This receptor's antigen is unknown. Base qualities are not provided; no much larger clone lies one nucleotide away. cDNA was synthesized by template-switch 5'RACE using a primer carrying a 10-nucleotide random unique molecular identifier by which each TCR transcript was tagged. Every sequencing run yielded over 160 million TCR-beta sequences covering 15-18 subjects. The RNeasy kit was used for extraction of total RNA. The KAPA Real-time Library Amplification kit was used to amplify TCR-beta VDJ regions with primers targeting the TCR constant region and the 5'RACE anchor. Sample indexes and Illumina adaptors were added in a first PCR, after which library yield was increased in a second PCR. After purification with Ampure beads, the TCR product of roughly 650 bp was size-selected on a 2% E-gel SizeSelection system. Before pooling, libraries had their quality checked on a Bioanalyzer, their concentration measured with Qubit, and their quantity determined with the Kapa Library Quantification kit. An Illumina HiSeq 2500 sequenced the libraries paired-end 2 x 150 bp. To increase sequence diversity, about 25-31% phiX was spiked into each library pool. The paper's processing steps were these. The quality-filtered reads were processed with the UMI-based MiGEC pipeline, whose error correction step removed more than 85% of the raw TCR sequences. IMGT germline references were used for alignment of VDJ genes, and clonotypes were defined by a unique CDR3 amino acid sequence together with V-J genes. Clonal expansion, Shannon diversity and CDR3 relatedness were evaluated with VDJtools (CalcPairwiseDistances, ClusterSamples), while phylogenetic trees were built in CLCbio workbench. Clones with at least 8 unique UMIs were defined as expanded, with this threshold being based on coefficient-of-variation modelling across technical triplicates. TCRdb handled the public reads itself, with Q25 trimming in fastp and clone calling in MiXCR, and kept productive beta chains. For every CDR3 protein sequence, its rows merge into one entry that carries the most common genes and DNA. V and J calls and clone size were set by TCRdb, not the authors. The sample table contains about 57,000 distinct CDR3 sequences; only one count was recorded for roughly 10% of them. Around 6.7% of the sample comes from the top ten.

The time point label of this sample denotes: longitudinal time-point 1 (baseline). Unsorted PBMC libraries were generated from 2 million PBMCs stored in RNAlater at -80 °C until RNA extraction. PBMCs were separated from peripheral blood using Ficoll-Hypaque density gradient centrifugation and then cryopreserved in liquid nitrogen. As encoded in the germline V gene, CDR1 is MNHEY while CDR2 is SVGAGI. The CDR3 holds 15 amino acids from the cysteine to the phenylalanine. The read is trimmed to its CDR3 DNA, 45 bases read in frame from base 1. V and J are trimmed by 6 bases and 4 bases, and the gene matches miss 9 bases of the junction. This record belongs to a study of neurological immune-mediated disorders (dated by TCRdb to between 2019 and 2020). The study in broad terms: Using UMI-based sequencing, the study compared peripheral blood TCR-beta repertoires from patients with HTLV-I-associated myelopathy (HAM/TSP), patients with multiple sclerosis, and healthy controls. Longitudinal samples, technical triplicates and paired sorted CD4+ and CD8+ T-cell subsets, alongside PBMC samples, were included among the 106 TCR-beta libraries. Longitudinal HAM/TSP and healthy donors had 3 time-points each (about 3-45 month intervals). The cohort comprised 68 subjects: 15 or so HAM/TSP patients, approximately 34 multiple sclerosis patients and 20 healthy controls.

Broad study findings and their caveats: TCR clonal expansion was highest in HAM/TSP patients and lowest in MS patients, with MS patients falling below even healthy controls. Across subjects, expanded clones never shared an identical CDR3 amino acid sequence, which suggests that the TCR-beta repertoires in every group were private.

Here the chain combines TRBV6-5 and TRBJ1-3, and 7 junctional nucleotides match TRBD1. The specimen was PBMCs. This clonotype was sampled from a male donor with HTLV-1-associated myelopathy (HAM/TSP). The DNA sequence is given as TGTGCCAGCAGACTAACTTCGACAGGGGGAAACACCATATATTTT. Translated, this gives CASRLTSTGGNTIYF.